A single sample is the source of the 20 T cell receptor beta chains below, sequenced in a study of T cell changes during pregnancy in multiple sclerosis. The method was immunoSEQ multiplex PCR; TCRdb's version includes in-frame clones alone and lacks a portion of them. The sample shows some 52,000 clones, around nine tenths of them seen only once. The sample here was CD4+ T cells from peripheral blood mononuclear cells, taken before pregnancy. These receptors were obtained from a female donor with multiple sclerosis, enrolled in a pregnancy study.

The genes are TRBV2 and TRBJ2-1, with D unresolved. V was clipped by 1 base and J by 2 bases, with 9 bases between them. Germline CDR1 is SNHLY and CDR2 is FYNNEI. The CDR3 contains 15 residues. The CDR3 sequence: CASSEGNNPYNEQFF. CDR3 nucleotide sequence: TGTGCCAGCAGTGAAGGCAACAACCCCTACAATGAGCAGTTCTTC. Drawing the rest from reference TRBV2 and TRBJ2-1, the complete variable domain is EPEVTQTPSHQVTQMGQEVILRCVPISNHLYFYWYRQILGQKVEFLVSFYNNEISEKSEIFDDQFSVERPDGSNFTLKIRSTKLEDSAMYFCASSEGNNPYNEQFFGPGTRLTVL.

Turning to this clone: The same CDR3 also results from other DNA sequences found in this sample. The chain's CDR3 is CASSDRGSYQETQYF. The CDR3 DNA sequence: TGTGCCAGCAGTGACAGGGGCTCGTACCAAGAGACCCAGTACTTC. The rearrangement joins TRBV2 to TRBJ2-5, with a tentative D call TRBD1 (6 bases). Germline V gene sequence: CDR1 SNHLY, CDR2 FYNNEI. The CDR3 loop spans 15 amino acids. Trimming left V 3 bases short and J 0 bases short, with 11 bases between.

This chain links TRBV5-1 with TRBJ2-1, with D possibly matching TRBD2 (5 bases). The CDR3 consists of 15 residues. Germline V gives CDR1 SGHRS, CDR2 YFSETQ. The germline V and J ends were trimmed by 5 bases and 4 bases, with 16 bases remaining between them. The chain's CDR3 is CASRKGEGSYNEQFF. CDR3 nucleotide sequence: TGCGCCAGCAGGAAAGGAGAGGGCTCTTACAATGAGCAGTTCTTC. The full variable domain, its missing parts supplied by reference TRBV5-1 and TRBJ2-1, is KAGVTQTPRYLIKTRGQQVTLSCSPISGHRSVSWYQQTPGQGLQFLFEYFSETQRNKGNFPGRFSGRQFSNSRSEMNVSTLELGDSALYLCASRKGEGSYNEQFFGPGTRLTVL.

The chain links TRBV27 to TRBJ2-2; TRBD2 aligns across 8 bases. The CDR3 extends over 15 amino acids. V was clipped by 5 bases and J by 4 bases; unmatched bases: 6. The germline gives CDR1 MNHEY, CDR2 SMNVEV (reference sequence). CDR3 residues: CASSPGREPTGELFF. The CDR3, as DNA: TGTGCCAGCAGTCCCGGGAGGGAACCCACCGGGGAGCTGTTTTTT.

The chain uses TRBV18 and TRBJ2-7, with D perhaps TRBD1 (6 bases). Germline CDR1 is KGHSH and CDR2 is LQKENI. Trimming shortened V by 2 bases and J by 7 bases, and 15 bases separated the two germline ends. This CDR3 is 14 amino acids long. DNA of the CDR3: TGTGCCAGCTCACCAGGGGGCCCCGTCGAGGAGCAGTACTTC. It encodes CASSPGGPVEEQYF. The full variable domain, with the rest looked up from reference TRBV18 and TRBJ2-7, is NAGVMQNPRHLVRRRGQEARLRCSPMKGHSHVYWYRQLPEEGLKFMVYLQKENIIDESGMPKERFSAEFPKEGPSILRIQQVVRGDSAAYFCASSPGGPVEEQYFGPGTRLTVT.

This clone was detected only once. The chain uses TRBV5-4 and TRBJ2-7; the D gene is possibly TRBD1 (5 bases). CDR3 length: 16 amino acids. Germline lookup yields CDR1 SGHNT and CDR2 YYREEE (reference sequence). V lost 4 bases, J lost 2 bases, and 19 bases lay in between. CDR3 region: CASSPNTGHRPYEQYF. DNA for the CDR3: TGTGCCAGCAGCCCCAACACAGGACATCGTCCCTACGAGCAGTACTTC.

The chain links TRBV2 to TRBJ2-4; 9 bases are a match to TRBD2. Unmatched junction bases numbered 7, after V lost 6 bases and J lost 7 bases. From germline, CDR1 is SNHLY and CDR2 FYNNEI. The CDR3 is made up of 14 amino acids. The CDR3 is CASRSREGQNIQYF. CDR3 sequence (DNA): TGTGCCAGCAGGTCGCGGGAGGGCCAGAACATTCAGTACTTC.

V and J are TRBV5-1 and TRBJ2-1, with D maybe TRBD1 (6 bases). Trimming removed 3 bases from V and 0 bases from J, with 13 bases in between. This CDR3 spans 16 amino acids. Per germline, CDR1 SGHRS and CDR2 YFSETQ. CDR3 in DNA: TGCGCCAGCAGCTACACCGGACAGACCTCCTACAATGAGCAGTTCTTC. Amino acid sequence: CASSYTGQTSYNEQFF. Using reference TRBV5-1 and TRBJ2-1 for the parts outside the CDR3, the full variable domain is KAGVTQTPRYLIKTRGQQVTLSCSPISGHRSVSWYQQTPGQGLQFLFEYFSETQRNKGNFPGRFSGRQFSNSRSEMNVSTLELGDSALYLCASSYTGQTSYNEQFFGPGTRLTVL.

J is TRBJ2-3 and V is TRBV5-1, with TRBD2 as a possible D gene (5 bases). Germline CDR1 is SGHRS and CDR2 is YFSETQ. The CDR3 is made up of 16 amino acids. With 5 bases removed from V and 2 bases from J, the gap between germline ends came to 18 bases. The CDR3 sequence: CASSQDWSNPTDTQYF. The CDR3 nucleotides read TGCGCCAGCAGTCAGGACTGGAGCAACCCCACAGATACGCAGTATTTT.

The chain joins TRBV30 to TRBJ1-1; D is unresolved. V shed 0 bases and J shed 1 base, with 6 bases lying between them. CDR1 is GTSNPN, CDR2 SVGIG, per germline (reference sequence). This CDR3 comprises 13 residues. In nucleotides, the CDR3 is TGTGCCTGGAGTGTACGCGGGAACACTGAAGCTTTCTTT. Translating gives CAWSVRGNTEAFF.

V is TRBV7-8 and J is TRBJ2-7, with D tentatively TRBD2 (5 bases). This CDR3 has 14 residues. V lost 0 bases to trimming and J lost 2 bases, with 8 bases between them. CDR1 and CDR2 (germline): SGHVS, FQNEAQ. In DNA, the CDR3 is TGTGCCAGCAGCTTAGCGAGGGAAACCTACGAGCAGTACTTC. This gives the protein CASSLARETYEQYF.

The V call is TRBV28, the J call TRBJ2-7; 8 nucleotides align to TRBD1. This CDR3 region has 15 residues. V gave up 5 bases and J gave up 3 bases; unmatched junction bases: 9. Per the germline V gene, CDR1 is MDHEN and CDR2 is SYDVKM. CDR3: CASSQPGTGRYEQYF. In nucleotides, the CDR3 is TGTGCCAGCAGTCAGCCGGGGACAGGACGCTACGAGCAGTACTTC.

The CDR3 DNA reads TGCGCCAGCAGCAGTTACAGGGGTGGAAATGAGCAGTTCTTC. This gives the protein CASSSYRGGNEQFF. The V call is TRBV5-1, the J call TRBJ2-1, with TRBD1 identical over 7 bases. The CDR3 contains 14 residues. Germline V CDR1 and CDR2: SGHRS, YFSETQ. After removal of 4 bases from V and 7 bases from J, the junction contained 8 bases not matched to a gene.

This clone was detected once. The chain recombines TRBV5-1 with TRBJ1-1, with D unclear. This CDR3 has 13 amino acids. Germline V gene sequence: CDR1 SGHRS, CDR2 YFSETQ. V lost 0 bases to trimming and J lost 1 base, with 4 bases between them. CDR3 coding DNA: TGCGCCAGCAGCTTGGCAGGGAACACTGAAGCTTTCTTT. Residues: CASSLAGNTEAFF.

The DNA for the CDR3 is TGTGCTAGTGGTTTGGTATTGGGCAGCTTCAATAGCAATCAGCCCCAGCATTTT. This encodes CASGLVLGSFNSNQPQHF. This rearrangement joins TRBV12-5 to TRBJ1-5, with D hard to call. The germline V gene has CDR1 LGHNT and CDR2 FRNRAP. V lost 0 bases and J 0 bases, leaving 15 bases between the germline ends. The CDR3 extends over 18 amino acids.

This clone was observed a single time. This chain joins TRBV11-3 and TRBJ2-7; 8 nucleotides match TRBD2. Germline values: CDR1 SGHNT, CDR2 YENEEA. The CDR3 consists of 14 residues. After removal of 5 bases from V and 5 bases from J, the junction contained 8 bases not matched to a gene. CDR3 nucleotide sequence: TGTGCCAGCAGCCTAGGGACTAGAAGTAACGAGCAGTACTTC. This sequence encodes CASSLGTRSNEQYF.

CDR3 protein: CASSSTLQGGYGYTF. The CDR3 coding sequence is TGTGCCAGCAGCTCGACACTACAGGGGGGGTATGGCTACACCTTC. The chain is built from TRBV5-6 and TRBJ1-2, with 8 nucleotides matching TRBD1. From germline, CDR1 is SGHDT and CDR2 YYEEEE. V gave up 3 bases and J gave up 5 bases; unmatched junction bases: 9. This CDR3 region has 15 residues.

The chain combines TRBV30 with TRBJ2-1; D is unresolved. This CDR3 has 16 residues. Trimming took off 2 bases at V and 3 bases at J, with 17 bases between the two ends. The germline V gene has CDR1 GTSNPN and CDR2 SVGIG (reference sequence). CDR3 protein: CAWSIFVAVIYNEQFF. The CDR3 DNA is TGTGCCTGGAGTATATTTGTGGCGGTTATCTACAATGAGCAGTTCTTC.

The DNA of the CDR3 is TGCAGCGTTATCCCTGCGGAGGGAGGATCCTACGAGCAGTACTTC. Residues: CSVIPAEGGSYEQYF. The rearrangement uses TRBV29-1 and TRBJ2-7; perhaps TRBD2 as D (6 bases). CDR1 SQVTM and CDR2 ANQGSEA come from the germline V gene. V dropped 5 bases and J dropped 1 base, with 18 bases sitting between them. CDR3 length: 15 amino acids.

The CDR3 nucleotides are TGTGCCAGCAGTTTCTTGAGGGTCCGGGGGGCCTACGAGCAGTACTTC. It is translated as CASSFLRVRGAYEQYF. The chain carries TRBV27 and TRBJ2-7, with 7 bases identical to TRBD2. This CDR3 region has 16 residues. Trimming at V came to 3 bases and at J to 2 bases, leaving 10 bases not matched to a gene. Germline V CDR1 and CDR2: MNHEY, SMNVEV (reference sequence).